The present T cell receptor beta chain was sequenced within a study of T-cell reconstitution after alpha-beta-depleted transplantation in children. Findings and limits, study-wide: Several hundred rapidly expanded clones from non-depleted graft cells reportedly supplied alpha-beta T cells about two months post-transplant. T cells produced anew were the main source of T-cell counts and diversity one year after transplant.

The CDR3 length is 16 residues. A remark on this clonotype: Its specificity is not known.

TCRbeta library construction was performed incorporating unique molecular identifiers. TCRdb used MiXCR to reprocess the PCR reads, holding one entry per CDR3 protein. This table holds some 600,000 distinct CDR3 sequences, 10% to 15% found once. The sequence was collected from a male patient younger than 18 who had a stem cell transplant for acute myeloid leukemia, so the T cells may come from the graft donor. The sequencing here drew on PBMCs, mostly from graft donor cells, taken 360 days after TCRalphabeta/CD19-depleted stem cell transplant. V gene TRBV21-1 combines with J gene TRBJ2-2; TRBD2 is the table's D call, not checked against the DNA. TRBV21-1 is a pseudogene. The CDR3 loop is CASSLGWREGTGELFF. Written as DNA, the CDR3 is TGTGCCAGCAGCCTGGGATGGCGAGAGGGGACCGGGGAGCTGTTTTTT.